This TCR beta chain derives from a study of cytomegalovirus exposure and HLA in healthy donors. About this clone itself: Its antigen is currently unknown.

This CDR3 has 15 amino acids. The ends were cut back, 6 bases at V and 1 base at J, with 14 bases in the middle. Germline values: CDR1 SGHRS, CDR2 YFSETQ. The PCR ran on 60 Vbeta and 13 Jbeta primers. The repertoire was sequenced with immunoSEQ multiplex PCR; TCRdb's copy has only in-frame clones and lacks some. The table records roughly 180,000 clones, approximately 80% of them present only once. Findings and limits, study-wide: TCR beta V- and J-gene trimming, according to a later analysis, was linked to a missense DCLRE1C variant. Later, an analysis found that common viral pathogens appeared to be linked with several of the most significant clusters.

The receptor comes from a girl aged 2 to 9 in good health and CMV-seropositive. Input material: PBMCs. The V and J genes are TRBV5-1 and TRBJ2-1, with a weak D call TRBD1 (6 bases). The CDR3 loop is CASTKEGGSYNEQFF. DNA of the CDR3: TGCGCCAGCACAAAAGAAGGGGGATCCTACAATGAGCAGTTCTTC.